The entry below gives a single T cell receptor beta chain sequence along with its context. Trimming took 2 bases from V and 10 from J, leaving 21 bases between them. The CDR3 has 16 residues. Germline V gene lookup returns CDR1 SGHTA and CDR2 FQGNSA. TCRdb fed the RT-PCR reads into MiXCR, producing one record per CDR3 protein. In the table there are about 700,000 distinct CDR3 sequences, 13% to 15% of which are singletons. The genes are TRBV7-2 and TRBJ2-1; D is possibly TRBD2 (6 bases). The sequencing input was memory CD4+ T cells from blood. The sequence derives from a female donor in good health, serving as a healthy control. In nucleotides, the CDR3 is TGTGCCAGCAGCTTATCAGCGGGCGGGTTAACCCTAGAGCAGTTCTTC. Its translation is CASSLSAGGLTLEQFF. The variable domain in full, with the rest retrieved from reference TRBV7-2 and TRBJ2-1, is GAGVSQSPSNKVTEKGKDVELRCDPISGHTALYWYRQSLGQGLEFLIYFQGNSAPDKSGLPSDRFSAERTGGSVSTLTIQRTQQEDSAVYLCASSLSAGGLTLEQFFGPGTRLTVL.